The present entry profiles one TCR beta chain with its context. This sample was taken from a study of blood T cell repertoires in COVID-19. The wider study: Italy, Spain and the United States were the sources of the convalescent and acute COVID-19 samples.

How the authors handled the data: Reference gene primer amplification yielded estimated nucleated cell counts. Only in-frame clones appear in the TCRdb table, and some are missing; sequencing was by immunoSEQ multiplex PCR. V, J and clone size reflect that table, while D and trimming were determined from the DNA. The profile shows about 26,000 clones, around 87% of them singletons. Trimming removed 4 bases from V and 4 bases from J; junction bases left unmatched: 7. The CDR3 totals 14 residues. CDR1 is SGHRS and CDR2 is YFSETQ in the germline V gene. The source material was peripheral blood. The chain employs TRBV5-1 and TRBJ1-1; 7 nucleotides line up with TRBD1. The TCR was taken from a man aged 65 to 85 with acute or convalescent COVID-19. The CDR3 spells CASSETGVGTEAFF. DNA of the CDR3: TGCGCCAGCAGCGAAACAGGGGTGGGCACTGAAGCTTTCTTT. Full variable domain (rest looked up from reference TRBV5-1 and TRBJ1-1): KAGVTQTPRYLIKTRGQQVTLSCSPISGHRSVSWYQQTPGQGLQFLFEYFSETQRNKGNFPGRFSGRQFSNSRSEMNVSTLELGDSALYLCASSETGVGTEAFFGQGTRLTVV.